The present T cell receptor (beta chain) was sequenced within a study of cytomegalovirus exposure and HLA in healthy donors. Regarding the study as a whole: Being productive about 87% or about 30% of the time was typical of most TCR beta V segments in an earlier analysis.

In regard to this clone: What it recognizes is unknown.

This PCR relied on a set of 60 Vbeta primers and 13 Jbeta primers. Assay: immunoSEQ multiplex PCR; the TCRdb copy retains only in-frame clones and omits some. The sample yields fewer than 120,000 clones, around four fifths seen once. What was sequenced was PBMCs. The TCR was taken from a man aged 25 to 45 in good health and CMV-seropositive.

Here the CDR3 reads CASSPGTSGGAQETQYF. CDR3 DNA sequence: TGTGCCAGCAGCCCAGGGACTAGCGGGGGGGCCCAAGAGACCCAGTACTTC. The gene calls are TRBV9 and TRBJ2-5; 16 nucleotides match TRBD2. Per germline, CDR1 SGDLS and CDR2 YYNGEE. The CDR3 runs 17 residues. The J segment lost 1 base and the V segment lost 4 bases, leaving 4 bases of the junction unmatched.